The rows below give T cell receptor beta chains drawn from one sample of a study of human T cells and chemical hapten exposure. TCRdb re-analysed the RACE reads in MiXCR, keeping a single row per CDR3 protein. The repertoire holds about 380,000 distinct CDR3 sequences, approximately 4.4% seen once, with approximately 2.3% in the top ten. Sequenced material: whole blood, taken in connection with sensitization to the hapten diphenylcyclopropenone (DPC). Source of these receptors: a woman in her 50s with alopecia areata. Some clones in this sample may be carry-over from other donors' samples. CDR3s include the opening cysteine and the closing phenylalanine or tryptophan. D genes are given only for firm matches. A clone size is listed for some rows: how often the clone was seen (once, few, many), or a class if it is expanded.

d_call	clone_size	j_call	cdr3_length	v_call	cdr3_nt	cdr3_aa
NA	NA	TRBJ2-3	15	TRBV28	TGTGCCAGCAGTTTTCGAGTGGGCGGCACAGATACGCAGTATTTT	CASSFRVGGTDTQYF
NA	many	TRBJ2-7	13	TRBV28	TGTGCCAGCAGTCCACTCGCCCTCTACGAGCAGTACTTC	CASSPLALYEQYF
NA	many	TRBJ2-2	15	TRBV5-1	TGCGCCAGCAGGACAGACTTCACGAACACCGGGGAGCTGTTTTTT	CASRTDFTNTGELFF
TRBD1	many	TRBJ1-3	13	TRBV29-1	TGCAGCGTTGGACAGGGAACTGGAAACACCATATATTTT	CSVGQGTGNTIYF
TRBD2	NA	TRBJ2-3	16	TRBV24-1	TGTGCCACCAGTGGGTCGCGAGGCGGGAGGTCAGATACGCAGTATTTT	CATSGSRGGRSDTQYF
TRBD2	few	TRBJ2-2	16	TRBV6-6	TGTGCCAGCAGGGCAGTAGCGGGAGCGAACACCGGGGAGCTGTTTTTT	CASRAVAGANTGELFF
TRBD2	many	TRBJ2-3	15	TRBV7-3	TGTGCCAGCAGCTGGGAGGGTGCGCTGGCAGATACGCAGTATTTT	CASSWEGALADTQYF
NA	few	TRBJ2-2	15	TRBV4-2	TGTGCCAGCAGCCCCCCAGGAAGCGGCACCGGGGAGCTGTTTTTT	CASSPPGSGTGELFF
NA	many	TRBJ1-1	14	TRBV5-1	TGCGCCAGCAGCTTCGAATATAGGGGCACTGAAGCTTTCTTT	CASSFEYRGTEAFF
TRBD1	NA	TRBJ2-7	14	TRBV5-1	TGCGCCAGCAGCAGCACAGGGGGCATTTACGAGCAGTACTTC	CASSSTGGIYEQYF
NA	many	TRBJ2-3	11	TRBV6-5	TGTGCCAGCAGTTACGTGGATACGCAGTATTTT	CASSYVDTQYF
NA	NA	TRBJ1-3	13	TRBV7-2	TGTGCCAGCAGCTCCCGTGTAGGAAACACCATATATTTT	CASSSRVGNTIYF
NA	many	TRBJ1-1	12	TRBV6-5	TGTGCCAGCAGTTTCGAGGGCTCTGAAGCTTTCTTT	CASSFEGSEAFF
NA	few	TRBJ1-1	13	TRBV7-2	TGTGCCAGCAGCACCCGGACAGAACCAAAAGCTTTCTTT	CASSTRTEPKAFF
TRBD1	NA	TRBJ1-1	15	TRBV7-2	TGTGCCAGCAGCTTAGCAGGGACAGGGAGCACTGAAGCTTTCTTT	CASSLAGTGSTEAFF
NA	few	TRBJ2-1	13	TRBV4-3	TGCGCCAGCAGCCCTTACAGGTACAATGAGCAGTTCTTC	CASSPYRYNEQFF
TRBD1	few	TRBJ1-1	15	TRBV6-2/TRBV6-3	TGTGCCAGCAGTACCGAGACAGGGTTGAACACTGAAGCTTTCTTT	CASSTETGLNTEAFF
NA	many	TRBJ1-1	15	TRBV18	TGTGCCAGCTCACCAGGGTCAGTTCTGAACACTGAAGCTTTCTTT	CASSPGSVLNTEAFF
TRBD2	many	TRBJ2-2	15	TRBV29-1	TGCAGCGGAACCGGGACTAGCGGATCCCGCGGGGAGCTGTTTTTT	CSGTGTSGSRGELFF
NA	few	TRBJ1-1	13	TRBV10-3	TGTGCCGCACACGGGACACTGAACACTGAAGCTTTCTTT	CAAHGTLNTEAFF
NA	many	TRBJ1-6	16	TRBV7-9	TGTGCCAGCAGCTTAGACGCGAGCTCCTATAATTCACCCCTCCACTTT	CASSLDASSYNSPLHF
TRBD1	few	TRBJ2-7	15	TRBV20-1	TGCAGTGCTGGGGGAAAGGACAGGGCGCGCTACGAGCAGTACTTC	CSAGGKDRARYEQYF
NA	few	TRBJ2-6	16	TRBV6-5	TGTGCCAGCAGCCGCCGGACTGCCGCTGGGGCCAACGTCCTGACTTTC	CASSRRTAAGANVLTF